A single T cell receptor beta chain is shown here with its context. This clonotype was observed a handful of times. This receptor's antigen is unknown. The record has no base qualities; no much larger clone is one base away. The CDR3 spans 12 residues, from the cysteine through the phenylalanine. Just the 36-base CDR3 DNA is kept, in frame starting at base 1. The junction carries 11 bases between V and J, which are trimmed by 4 bases and 7 bases respectively. Via the germline V gene, CDR1 is SGHAT and CDR2 FQNNGV. This sample is part of a study (dated by TCRdb to about 2016). Library preparation used RT-PCR. Sequencing instrument: Illumina MiSeq. TCRdb reran the public reads through fastp at Q25 and MiXCR, keeping productive beta chains. Every distinct CDR3 protein forms one entry, paired with its most common genes and DNA. This sample lists about 700,000 distinct CDR3 sequences; 13% to 15% were detected once. 3.6% of the sample belongs to the ten largest clones.

This clonotype was sampled from a female donor in good health, serving as a healthy control. This sequence uses TRBV11-2 and TRBJ2-7; the D gene is possibly TRBD1 or TRBD2, each agreeing over 6 bases. The sequencing input was memory CD4+ T cells from blood. At the DNA level, the sequence is TGTGCCAGCAGCTCGGGGGCATGGGAGCAGTACTTC. Its coded protein is CASSSGAWEQYF.